A selection of T cell receptor beta chains follows, all from one sample in a study of shared clonotypes between healthy human individuals. Repertoires were generated with immunoSEQ multiplex PCR, while TCRdb's copy carries only in-frame clones and drops some. The sample shows about 2,200,000 clones, approximately 94% of them seen only once. Input material: naive CD8+ T cells from PBMCs. These receptors originate from a man between 18 and 29 years old in good health. Some clones in this sample may be carry-over from other donors' samples. Each CDR3 is given with its conserved first and last residue. A D gene is named only where the DNA matches it firmly. Rows give clone size only sometimes, using once, few, many, or a class for an expanded clone.

j_gene,d_gene,abundance,v_gene,CDR3nt,CDR3aa
TRBJ2-2,-,-,TRBV6-6,TGTGCCAGCAGGGGGGACTCCAACACCGGGGAGCTGTTTTTT,CASRGDSNTGELFF
TRBJ2-7,-,-,TRBV6-1,TGTGCCAGCACGGAGGGAGGCGAGCAGTACTTC,CASTEGGEQYF
TRBJ2-7,-,-,TRBV6-6,TGTGCCAGCAGTAGCCCGGACTCTTACTCCTACGAGCAGTACTTC,CASSSPDSYSYEQYF
TRBJ1-2,-,-,TRBV10-3,TGTGCCATAGCCCCGGGGGGGAGGGTGCTTGATGGCTACATCTTC,CAIAPGGRVLDGYIF
TRBJ1-3,-,-,TRBV28,TGTGCCAGCAGTTTAGACGGGGGCACGGGAAACACCATATATTTT,CASSLDGGTGNTIYF
TRBJ2-5,TRBD2,-,TRBV7-9,TGTGCCAGCACGGGGACTAGCGGGATTCCAGAGACCCAGTACTTC,CASTGTSGIPETQYF
TRBJ1-5,TRBD1,once,TRBV27,TGTGCCAGCAGTCCCAGGGGGCCGACCGATCAGCCCCAGCATTTT,CASSPRGPTDQPQHF
TRBJ1-1,TRBD1,-,TRBV6-1,TGTGCCAGCACCGTGACAGGGGAACGGTCCACTGAAGCTTTCTTT,CASTVTGERSTEAFF
TRBJ1-5,-,-,TRBV27,TGTGCCAGCAGCCCTTCCGGGGGGCCTAATCAGCCCCAGCATTTT,CASSPSGGPNQPQHF
TRBJ1-1,-,-,TRBV7-2,TGTGCCAGCAGCCTTTACTGGACTAACACTGAAGCTTTCTTT,CASSLYWTNTEAFF
TRBJ2-5,TRBD1,-,TRBV4-3,TGCGCCAGCAGCCAAGAGGAGGAGACAGGGTGGGAGACCCAGTACTTC,CASSQEEETGWETQYF
TRBJ1-2,-,-,TRBV7-9,TGTGCCAGCAGCTTCGGGACGGAGGGCTATGGCTACACCTTC,CASSFGTEGYGYTF
TRBJ2-3,TRBD2,-,TRBV5-8,TGTGCCAGCAGCCTAGCGGGCTGGGTAAGCACAGATACGCAGTATTTT,CASSLAGWVSTDTQYF
TRBJ2-1,-,-,TRBV9,TGTGCCAGCAGCTCTAGTGGGACACCCCAGAATGAGCAGTTCTTC,CASSSSGTPQNEQFF
TRBJ2-5,TRBD2,-,TRBV7-2,TGTGCCAGCAGCTTAGTGACTGGCGGGAGTGCCTTCCGGGACTTC,CASSLVTGGSAFRDF
TRBJ1-1,TRBD1,-,TRBV25-1,TGTGCCAGCAGCGACAGGGGATATTACACTGAAGCTTTCTTT,CASSDRGYYTEAFF
TRBJ1-5,TRBD1,-,TRBV7-9,TGTGCCAGCAGCTTCAACACCGGGACAGGAGACAATCAGCCCCAGCATTTT,CASSFNTGTGDNQPQHF
TRBJ1-1,TRBD1,once,TRBV27,TGTGCCAGCAGTTTCCAAGGGACAGCCCCCGCGGACACTGAAGCTTTCTTT,CASSFQGTAPADTEAFF
TRBJ2-3,TRBD2,-,TRBV4-1,TGCGCCAGCAGCCAACTAGCGGGAGGGGTAGATACGCAGTATTTT,CASSQLAGGVDTQYF
TRBJ1-4,-,-,TRBV7-9,TGTGCCAGCAGCTTATGGACGACCGGGACCGAACTGTTTTTT,CASSLWTTGTELFF
TRBJ1-3,-,-,TRBV27,TGTGCCAGCAGTTTTGGTAACACCATATATTTT,CASSFGNTIYF
TRBJ2-1,-,-,TRBV7-9,TGTGCCAGCAGCTTAGCGTCCGGGACGCAGTTCTTC,CASSLASGTQFF
TRBJ2-2,-,-,TRBV6-5,TGTGCCAGCAGTTACTCCGGGGAAAATTCCGGGGAGCTGTTTTTT,CASSYSGENSGELFF
TRBJ2-7,-,-,TRBV27,TGTGCCAGCAGTTTAGCGGAGAACTACGAGCAGTACTTC,CASSLAENYEQYF
TRBJ2-7,TRBD1,-,TRBV15,TGTGCCACCAGCAGGGACAGGGAAGGTTGGGTGGAGCAGTACTTC,CATSRDREGWVEQYF
TRBJ1-2,TRBD1,-,TRBV6-6,TGTGCCAGCAGTAAACTAGGACAGGGGGCAGGCTATGGCTACACCTTC,CASSKLGQGAGYGYTF
TRBJ2-1,TRBD1,-,TRBV6-1,TGTGCCAGCAGTGAGAGACAGGGGATAGGTCACAATGAGCAGTTCTTC,CASSERQGIGHNEQFF
TRBJ2-3,-,-,TRBV7-2,TGTGCCAGCAGCCCGGGACCCCTCAGCGATACGCAGTATTTT,CASSPGPLSDTQYF
TRBJ2-5,TRBD2,-,TRBV7-9,TGTGCCAGCAGCTTGCCTAGCGGGAGGGGTATCCAAGAGACCCAGTACTTC,CASSLPSGRGIQETQYF
TRBJ2-1,TRBD1,-,TRBV19,TGTGCCAGTAGTATGGCGCGACAGGGGTGGAATGAGCAGTTCTTC,CASSMARQGWNEQFF
TRBJ1-2,TRBD1,-,TRBV27,TGTGCCAGCAGTGAGAGCTACGGGGAGACAGGGCTAGATGGCTACACCTTC,CASSESYGETGLDGYTF
TRBJ1-5,-,-,TRBV28,TGTGCCAGCGGAAGAGGGCGGGACACCCGAATAATTAGCAATCAGCCCCAGCATTTT,CASGRGRDTRIISNQPQHF
TRBJ2-1,-,once,TRBV29-1,TGCAGCGTTGAATGGATGCACACCCATGAGCAGTTCTTC,CSVEWMHTHEQFF
TRBJ1-2,-,-,TRBV2,TGTGCCAGCAGTGAAGACCCGAACCCCCCGTATGGCTACACCTTC,CASSEDPNPPYGYTF
TRBJ1-5,-,few,TRBV19,TGTGCCAGTAGTATACGGCGGGGGTCGGATCAGCCCCAGCATTTT,CASSIRRGSDQPQHF
TRBJ1-5,-,-,TRBV19,TGTGCCAGTAGTATAGCCACCGAGTATAGCAATCAGCCCCAGCATTTT,CASSIATEYSNQPQHF
TRBJ2-2,TRBD2,-,TRBV6-6,TGTGCCAGCTCCACGCGGGGGGAGGGGTGGACCGGGGAGCTGTTTTTT,CASSTRGEGWTGELFF
TRBJ2-7,TRBD2,-,TRBV28,TGTGCCAGCTCGGGGGGTCGGGAGGGATTCTACTACGAGCAGTACTTC,CASSGGREGFYYEQYF
TRBJ2-7,TRBD1,-,TRBV14,TGTGCCAGCAGCCTCAGGCAGGGGGCTTACGAGCAGTACTTC,CASSLRQGAYEQYF
TRBJ1-1,-,-,TRBV5-1,TGCGCCAGCAGCTTGGAGTGGCCGAGGAACACTGAAGCTTTCTTT,CASSLEWPRNTEAFF
TRBJ1-2,-,-,TRBV7-8,TGTGCCAGCAGCTTAGCGAAGGGCAATTCTAACTATGGCTACACCTTC,CASSLAKGNSNYGYTF
TRBJ1-2,TRBD1,-,TRBV9,TGTGCCAGCAGCGCCTCCGGGACAGGCGCTTGGGGCTACACCTTC,CASSASGTGAWGYTF
TRBJ2-1,-,-,TRBV9,TGTGCCAGCAGCGTTACTCCTGGTACAAATGAGCAGTTCTTC,CASSVTPGTNEQFF
TRBJ2-7,TRBD2,-,TRBV13,TGTGCCAGCAGCCACGGGACTAGCGGGTTCATCTACGAGCAGTACTTC,CASSHGTSGFIYEQYF